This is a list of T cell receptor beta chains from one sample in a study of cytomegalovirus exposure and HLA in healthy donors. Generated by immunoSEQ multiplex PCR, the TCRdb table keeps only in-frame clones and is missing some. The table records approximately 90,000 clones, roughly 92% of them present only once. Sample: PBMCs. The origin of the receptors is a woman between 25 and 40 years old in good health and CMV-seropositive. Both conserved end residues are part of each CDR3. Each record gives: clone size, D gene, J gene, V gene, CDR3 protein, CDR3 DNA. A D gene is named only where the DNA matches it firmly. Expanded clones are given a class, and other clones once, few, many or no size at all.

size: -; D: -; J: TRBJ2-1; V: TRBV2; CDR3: CASSPTRSLLGNEQFF; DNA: TGTGCCAGCAGTCCTACTAGATCCCTCTTAGGCAATGAGCAGTTCTTC
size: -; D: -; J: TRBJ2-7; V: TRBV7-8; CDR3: CASSWGKQGDEQYF; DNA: TGTGCCAGCAGCTGGGGCAAACAGGGCGACGAGCAGTACTTC
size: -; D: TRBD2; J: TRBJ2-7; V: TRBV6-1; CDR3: CASSEARAGGPYEQYF; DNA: TGTGCCAGCAGTGAAGCGAGAGCGGGAGGGCCCTACGAGCAGTACTTC
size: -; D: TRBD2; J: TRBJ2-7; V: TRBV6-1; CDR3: CASSVAGSSYEQYF; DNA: TGTGCCAGCAGTGTAGCGGGCTCCTCCTACGAGCAGTACTTC
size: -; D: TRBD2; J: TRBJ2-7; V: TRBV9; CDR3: CASSVGSGTRLYEQYF; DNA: TGTGCCAGCAGCGTGGGTTCCGGGACTAGACTCTACGAGCAGTACTTC
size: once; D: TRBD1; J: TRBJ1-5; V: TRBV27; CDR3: CASSLSPGQGPQHF; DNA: TGTGCCAGCAGTTTAAGTCCCGGACAGGGGCCCCAGCATTTT
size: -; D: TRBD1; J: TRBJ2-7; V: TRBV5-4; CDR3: CASSFLGTAQYEQYF; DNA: TGTGCCAGCAGCTTCCTAGGGACAGCCCAATACGAGCAGTACTTC
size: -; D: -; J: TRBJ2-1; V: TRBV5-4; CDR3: CASSPGGGGRDNEQFF; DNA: TGTGCCAGCAGCCCCGGTGGGGGCGGGAGAGACAATGAGCAGTTCTTC
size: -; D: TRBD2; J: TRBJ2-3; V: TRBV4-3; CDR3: CASSQNPTSGSTDTQYF; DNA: TGCGCCAGCAGCCAGAACCCGACTAGCGGGAGTACAGATACGCAGTATTTT
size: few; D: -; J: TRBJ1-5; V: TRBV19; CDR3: CASRRTVSNQPQHF; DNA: TGTGCCAGTAGAAGGACAGTAAGCAATCAGCCCCAGCATTTT
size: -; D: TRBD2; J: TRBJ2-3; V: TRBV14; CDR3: CASSPEPGLNTDTQYF; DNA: TGTGCCAGCAGTCCCGAACCGGGACTAAACACAGATACGCAGTATTTT
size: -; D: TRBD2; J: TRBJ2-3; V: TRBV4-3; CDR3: CASSQGLAGDTQYF; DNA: TGCGCCAGCAGCCAAGGACTAGCGGGAGATACGCAGTATTTT
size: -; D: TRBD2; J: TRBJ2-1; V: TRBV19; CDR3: CASSAPTLAGVGYNEQFF; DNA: TGTGCCAGTAGCGCCCCTACTTTAGCGGGAGTGGGTTACAATGAGCAGTTCTTC
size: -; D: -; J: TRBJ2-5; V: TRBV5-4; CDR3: CASSFEASAMETQYF; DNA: TGTGCCAGCAGCTTCGAGGCTAGCGCCATGGAGACCCAGTACTTC
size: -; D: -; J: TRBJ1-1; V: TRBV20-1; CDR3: CSALEYTEAFF; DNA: TGCAGTGCCCTAGAGTACACTGAAGCTTTCTTT
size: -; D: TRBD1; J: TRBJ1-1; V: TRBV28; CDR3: CATLPRGRTEAFF; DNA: TGTGCCACACTCCCCAGGGGGCGGACTGAAGCTTTCTTT
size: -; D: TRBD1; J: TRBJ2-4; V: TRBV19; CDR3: CASSRGDRSQNIQYF; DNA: TGTGCCAGTAGTAGGGGGGACAGGTCGCAAAACATTCAGTACTTC
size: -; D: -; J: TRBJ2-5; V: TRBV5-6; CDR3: CASSLKGDETQYF; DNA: TGTGCCAGCAGCTTGAAAGGGGATGAGACCCAGTACTTC
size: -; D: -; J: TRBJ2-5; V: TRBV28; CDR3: CASSPDPGEGETQYF; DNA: TGTGCCAGCAGCCCGGACCCGGGAGAGGGAGAGACCCAGTACTTC
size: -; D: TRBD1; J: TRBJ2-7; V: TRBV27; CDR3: CASRLDRVNEQYF; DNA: TGTGCCAGCAGATTGGACAGGGTAAACGAGCAGTACTTC
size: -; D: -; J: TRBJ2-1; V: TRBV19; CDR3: CASAVAAANEQFF; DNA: TGTGCCAGTGCTGTAGCGGCAGCAAATGAGCAGTTCTTC
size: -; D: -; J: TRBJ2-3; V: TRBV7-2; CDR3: CASSPTGSFTDTQYF; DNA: TGTGCCAGCAGCCCAACAGGGTCCTTCACAGATACGCAGTATTTT